This T cell receptor beta chain was sequenced for a study of OX40 agonist ivuxolimab in advanced cancers. Clones were read by immunoSEQ multiplex PCR, and TCRdb kept only the in-frame ones, dropping some. The sample has tens of thousands of clones, around 89% seen once. After removal of 6 bases from V and 3 bases from J, the junction contained 4 bases not matched to a gene. The CDR3 runs 13 residues. Germline loops: CDR1 LNHDA, CDR2 SQIVND (reference sequence). The clonotype was recovered from an adult with an advanced solid tumor such as melanoma, head and neck, liver or kidney cancer. Sequencing used CD4+ or CD8+ T cells sorted from blood, obtained in a trial of the OX40 agonist ivuxolimab. The chain employs TRBV19 and TRBJ2-7, with TRBD2 matching over 8 bases. The DNA of the CDR3 is TGTGCCAGTAGCCACGGGACTAGCTACGAGCAGTACTTC. Translated: CASSHGTSYEQYF.